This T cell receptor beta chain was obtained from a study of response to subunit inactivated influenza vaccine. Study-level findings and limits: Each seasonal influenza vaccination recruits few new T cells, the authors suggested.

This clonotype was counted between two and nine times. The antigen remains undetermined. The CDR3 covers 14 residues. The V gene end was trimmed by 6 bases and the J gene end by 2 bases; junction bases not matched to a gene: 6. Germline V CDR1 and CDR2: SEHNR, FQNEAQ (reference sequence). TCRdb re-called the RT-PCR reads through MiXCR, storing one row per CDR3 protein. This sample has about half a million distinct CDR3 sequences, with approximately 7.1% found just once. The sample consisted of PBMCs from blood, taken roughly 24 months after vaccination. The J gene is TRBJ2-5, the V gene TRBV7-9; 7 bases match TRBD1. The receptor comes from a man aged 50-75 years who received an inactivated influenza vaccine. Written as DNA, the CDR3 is TGTGCCAGCAGGGACGGGACAGCTCAAGAGACCCAGTACTTC. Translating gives CASRDGTAQETQYF.